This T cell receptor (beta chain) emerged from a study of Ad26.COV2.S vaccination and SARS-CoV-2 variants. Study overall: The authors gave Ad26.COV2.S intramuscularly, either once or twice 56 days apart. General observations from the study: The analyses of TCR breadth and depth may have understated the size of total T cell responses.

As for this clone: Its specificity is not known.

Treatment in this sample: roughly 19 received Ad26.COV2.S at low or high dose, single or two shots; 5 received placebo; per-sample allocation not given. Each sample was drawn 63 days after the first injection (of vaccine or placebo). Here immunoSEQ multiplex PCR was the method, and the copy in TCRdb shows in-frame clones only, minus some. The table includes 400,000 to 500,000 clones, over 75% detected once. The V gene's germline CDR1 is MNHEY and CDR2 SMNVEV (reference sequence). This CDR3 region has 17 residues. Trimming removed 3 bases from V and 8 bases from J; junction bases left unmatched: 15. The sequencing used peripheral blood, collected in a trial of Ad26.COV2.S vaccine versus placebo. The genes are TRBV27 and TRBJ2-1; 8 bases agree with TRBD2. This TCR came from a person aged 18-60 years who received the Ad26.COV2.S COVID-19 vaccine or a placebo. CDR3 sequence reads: CASSFFSGGYQVHEQFF. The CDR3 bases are TGTGCCAGCAGTTTCTTTTCGGGGGGGTATCAAGTTCATGAGCAGTTCTTC.